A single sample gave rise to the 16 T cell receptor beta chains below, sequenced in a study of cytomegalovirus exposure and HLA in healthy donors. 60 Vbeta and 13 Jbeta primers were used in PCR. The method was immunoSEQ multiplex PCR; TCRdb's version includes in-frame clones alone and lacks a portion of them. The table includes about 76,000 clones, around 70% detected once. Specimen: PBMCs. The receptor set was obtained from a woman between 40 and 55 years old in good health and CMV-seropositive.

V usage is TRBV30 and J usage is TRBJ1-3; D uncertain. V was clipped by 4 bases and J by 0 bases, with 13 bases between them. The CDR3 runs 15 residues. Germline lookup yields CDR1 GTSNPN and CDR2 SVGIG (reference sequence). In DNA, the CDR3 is TGTGCCTGGATGAGGGCAGGAACCTCTGGAAACACCATATATTTT. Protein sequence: CAWMRAGTSGNTIYF.

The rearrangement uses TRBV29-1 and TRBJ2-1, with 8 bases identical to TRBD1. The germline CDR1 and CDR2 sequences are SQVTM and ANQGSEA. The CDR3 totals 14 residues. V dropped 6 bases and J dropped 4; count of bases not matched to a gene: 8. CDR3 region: CSVGDRLLYNEQFF. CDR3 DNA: TGCAGCGTGGGGGACAGGCTGCTTTACAATGAGCAGTTCTTC.

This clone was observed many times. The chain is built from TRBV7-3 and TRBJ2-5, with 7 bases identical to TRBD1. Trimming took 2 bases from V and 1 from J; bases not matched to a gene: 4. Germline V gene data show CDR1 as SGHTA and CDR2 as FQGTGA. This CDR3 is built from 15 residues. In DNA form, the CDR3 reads TGTGCCAGCAGCTTATCAAGGACAGGCCAAGAGACCCAGTACTTC. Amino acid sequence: CASSLSRTGQETQYF.

The chain's CDR3 is CASSHRRTTGHYEQYF. The CDR3 nucleotides read TGTGCCAGCAGCCATCGCCGGACAACCGGGCACTACGAGCAGTACTTC. The J gene is TRBJ2-7, the V gene TRBV7-2; D perhaps matches TRBD1 (5 bases). V lost 5 bases and J 3 bases, leaving 20 bases between the germline ends. The CDR3 extends over 16 amino acids. Germline V gives CDR1 SGHTA, CDR2 FQGNSA.

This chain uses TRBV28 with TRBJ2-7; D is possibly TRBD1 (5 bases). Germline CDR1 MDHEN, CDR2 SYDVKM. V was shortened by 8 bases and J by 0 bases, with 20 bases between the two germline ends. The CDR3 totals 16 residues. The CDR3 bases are TGTGCCAGCTTTTCTCTCGGGCAGGGTAGCTCCTACGAGCAGTACTTC. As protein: CASFSLGQGSSYEQYF.

CDR3 in amino acids: CASSLARVGAGELFF. The CDR3 coding sequence is TGTGCCAGCAGCTTGGCCAGGGTAGGGGCCGGGGAGCTGTTTTTT. V usage is TRBV13 and J usage is TRBJ2-2; TRBD1 might be the D (5 bases). Trimming took off 3 bases at V and 6 bases at J, with 14 bases between the two ends. Germline CDR1 reads PRHDT; CDR2 reads FYEKMQ (reference sequence). The CDR3 loop spans 15 amino acids.

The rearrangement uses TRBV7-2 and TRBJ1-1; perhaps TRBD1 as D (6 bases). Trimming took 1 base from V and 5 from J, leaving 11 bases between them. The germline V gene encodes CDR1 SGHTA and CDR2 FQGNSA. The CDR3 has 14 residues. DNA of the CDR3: TGTGCCAGCAGCTTAGTAGGGGGACGGACTGAAGCTTTCTTT. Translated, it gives CASSLVGGRTEAFF.

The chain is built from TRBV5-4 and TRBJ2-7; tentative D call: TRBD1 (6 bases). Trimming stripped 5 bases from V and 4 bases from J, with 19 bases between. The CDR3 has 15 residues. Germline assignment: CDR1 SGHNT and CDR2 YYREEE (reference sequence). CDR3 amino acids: CASSPHPGAGYEQYF. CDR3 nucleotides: TGTGCCAGCAGTCCCCACCCAGGGGCCGGATACGAGCAGTACTTC.

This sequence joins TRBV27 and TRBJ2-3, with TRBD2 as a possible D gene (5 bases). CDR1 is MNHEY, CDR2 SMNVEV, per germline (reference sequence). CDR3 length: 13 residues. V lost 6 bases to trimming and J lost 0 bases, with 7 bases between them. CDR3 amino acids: CASRRLSTDTQYF. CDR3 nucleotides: TGTGCCAGCAGACGACTAAGCACAGATACGCAGTATTTT.

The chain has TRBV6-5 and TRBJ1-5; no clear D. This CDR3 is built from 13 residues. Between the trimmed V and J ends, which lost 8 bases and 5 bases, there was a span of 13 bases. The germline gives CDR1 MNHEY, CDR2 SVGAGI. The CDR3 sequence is CASGSRMYQPQHF. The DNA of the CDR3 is TGTGCCAGCGGGTCGAGGATGTATCAGCCCCAGCATTTT.

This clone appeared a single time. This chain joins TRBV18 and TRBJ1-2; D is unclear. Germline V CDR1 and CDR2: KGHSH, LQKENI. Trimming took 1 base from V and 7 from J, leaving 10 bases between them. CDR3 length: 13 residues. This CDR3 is CASSPLDGVGYTF. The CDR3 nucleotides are TGTGCCAGCTCACCACTTGACGGGGTTGGCTACACCTTC.

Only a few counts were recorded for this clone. CDR3 amino acids: CATSDSGANVLTF. The CDR3 DNA sequence: TGTGCCACCTCAGACTCTGGGGCCAACGTCCTGACTTTC. The chain combines TRBV6-1 with TRBJ2-6; the D is unclear. V was cut by 10 bases and J by 0 bases, with 7 bases left in between. Germline V CDR1 and CDR2: MNHNS, SASEGT. The CDR3 length is 13 residues.

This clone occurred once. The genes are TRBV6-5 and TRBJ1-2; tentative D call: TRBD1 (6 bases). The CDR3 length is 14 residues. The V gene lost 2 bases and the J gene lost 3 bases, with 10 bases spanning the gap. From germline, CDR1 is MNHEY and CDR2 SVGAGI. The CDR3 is CASSYGEGDYGYTF. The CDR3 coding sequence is TGTGCCAGCAGTTACGGGGAGGGGGACTATGGCTACACCTTC.

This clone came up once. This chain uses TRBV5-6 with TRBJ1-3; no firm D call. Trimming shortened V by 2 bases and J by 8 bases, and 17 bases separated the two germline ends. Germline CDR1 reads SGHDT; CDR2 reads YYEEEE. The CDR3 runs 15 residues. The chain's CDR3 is CASSFPGSNRDTIYF. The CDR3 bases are TGTGCCAGCAGCTTTCCGGGGAGTAATCGGGACACCATATATTTT.

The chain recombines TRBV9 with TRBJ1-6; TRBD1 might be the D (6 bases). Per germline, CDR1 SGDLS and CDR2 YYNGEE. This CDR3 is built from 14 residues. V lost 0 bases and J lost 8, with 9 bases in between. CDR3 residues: CASSVEDRYSPLHF. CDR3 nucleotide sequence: TGTGCCAGCAGCGTAGAGGACAGATATTCACCCCTCCACTTT.

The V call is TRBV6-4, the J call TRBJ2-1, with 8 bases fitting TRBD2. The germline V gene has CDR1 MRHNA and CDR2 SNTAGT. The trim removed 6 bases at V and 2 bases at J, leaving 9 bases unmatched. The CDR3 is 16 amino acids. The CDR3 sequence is CASRSQREKTYNEQFF. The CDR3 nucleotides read TGTGCCAGCAGGTCACAGCGGGAGAAGACCTACAATGAGCAGTTCTTC.